Listed below are T cell receptor beta chains from one sample, sequenced in a study of CD8 T cells in Susac syndrome. Using its own MiXCR run on the immunoSEQ multiplex PCR reads, TCRdb lists one record per CDR3 protein. The data show about 240,000 distinct CDR3 sequences, with 90% to 96% seen just once and about 0.1% held by the top ten. Sequenced sample: CD4+ T cells from PBMCs. The receptors derive from a human donor with Susac syndrome. Each CDR3 is given with its conserved first and last residue. Fields, in order: D gene, J gene, clone size, V gene, CDR3 length, CDR3 protein, CDR3 DNA. D genes are given only for firm matches. Rows may omit the clone size; those that give it use once, few, many or a size class.

TRBD2,TRBJ2-3,NA,TRBV28,17,CASTPEGLAGSLGTQYF,TGTGCCAGCACTCCCGAGGGACTAGCGGGTAGCCTAGGTACGCAGTATTTT
NA,TRBJ2-2,NA,TRBV20-1,12,CSAGHNTGELFF,TGCAGTGCGGGACATAACACCGGGGAGCTGTTTTTT
NA,TRBJ2-2,NA,TRBV7-2,13,CASTQTNTGELFF,TGTGCCAGCACCCAGACGAACACCGGGGAGCTGTTTTTT
TRBD1,TRBJ1-5,NA,TRBV28,16,CASSSPQGAAGQPQHF,TGTGCCAGCAGTTCCCCCCAGGGGGCGGCCGGTCAGCCCCAGCATTTT
NA,TRBJ2-5,once,TRBV12-3/TRBV12-4,11,CASTFRETQYF,TGTGCCAGCACCTTTAGAGAGACCCAGTACTTC
NA,TRBJ2-5,NA,TRBV12-3/TRBV12-4,13,CASSLGEVETQYF,TGTGCCAGCAGTTTGGGGGAGGTAGAGACCCAGTACTTC
NA,TRBJ2-4,NA,TRBV20-1,12,CSAEQGADIQYF,TGCAGTGCTGAGCAGGGCGCGGACATTCAGTACTTC
NA,TRBJ2-4,NA,TRBV28,14,CASSFRARADIQYF,TGTGCCAGCAGTTTTAGGGCACGGGCGGACATTCAGTACTTC
NA,TRBJ1-2,NA,TRBV9,16,CASSLRGDGTNYGYTF,TGTGCCAGCAGCCTACGAGGGGACGGCACTAACTATGGCTACACCTTC
NA,TRBJ1-5,NA,TRBV20-1,16,CSARDAGESGNQPQHF,TGCAGTGCTAGAGATGCGGGGGAGTCGGGCAATCAGCCCCAGCATTTT
NA,TRBJ2-7,NA,TRBV27,14,CASSLASGAREQYF,TGTGCCAGCAGTTTAGCATCGGGGGCTCGCGAGCAGTACTTC
NA,TRBJ2-5,NA,TRBV27,15,CASSLRAARQETQYF,TGTGCCAGCAGTTTAAGGGCAGCCAGACAAGAGACCCAGTACTTC
NA,TRBJ1-5,NA,TRBV6-2/TRBV6-3,16,CASSSGYREKRQPQHF,TGTGCCAGCAGTTCCGGCTACAGGGAAAAGCGACAGCCCCAGCATTTT
NA,TRBJ1-2,NA,TRBV5-1,14,CASSLARGASGYTF,TGCGCCAGCAGCTTGGCAAGGGGGGCGAGTGGCTACACCTTC
NA,TRBJ2-3,NA,TRBV20-1,14,CSALRAVVGDTQYF,TGCAGTGCTCTCAGGGCAGTAGTAGGAGATACGCAGTATTTT
TRBD1,TRBJ1-2,NA,TRBV28,15,CASSSPTGFDYGYTF,TGTGCCAGCAGTTCCCCGACAGGGTTCGACTATGGCTACACCTTC
NA,TRBJ1-2,once,TRBV5-1,14,CASSLTMTPAGYTF,TGCGCCAGCAGCTTGACCATGACCCCGGCGGGCTACACCTTC
NA,TRBJ2-5,NA,TRBV10-3,11,CAIKRGETQYF,TGTGCCATCAAGAGGGGTGAGACCCAGTACTTC
TRBD2,TRBJ2-1,NA,TRBV28,15,CASRPGGGSYNEQFF,TGTGCCAGCAGGCCGGGGGGGGGCTCCTACAATGAGCAGTTCTTC
NA,TRBJ2-6,NA,TRBV14,15,CASSLQLAGANVLTF,TGTGCCAGCAGCCTTCAGTTAGCTGGGGCCAACGTCCTGACTTTC
TRBD2,TRBJ2-1,NA,TRBV20-1,14,CSAVSGSSYNEQFF,TGCAGTGCCGTTAGCGGGAGCTCCTACAATGAGCAGTTCTTC
NA,TRBJ2-3,NA,TRBV30,14,CAWSVNGVGDTQYF,TGTGCCTGGAGTGTAAACGGGGTGGGAGATACGCAGTATTTT
NA,TRBJ2-1,NA,TRBV18,15,CASSRGGSSYNEQFF,TGTGCCAGCTCACGGGGCGGAAGCTCCTACAATGAGCAGTTCTTC
NA,TRBJ2-7,NA,TRBV20-1,13,CSARAGPAYEQYF,TGCAGTGCTAGAGCAGGGCCGGCCTACGAGCAGTACTTC
NA,TRBJ1-5,NA,TRBV24-1,12,CATSDDKGPQHF,TGTGCCACCAGTGACGATAAGGGGCCCCAGCATTTT